The rows below give T cell receptor beta chains drawn from one sample of a study of shared clonotypes between healthy human individuals. TCRdb's copy holds only in-frame clones and misses some; the assay was immunoSEQ multiplex PCR. The data show 500,000 to 650,000 clones, with around 81% seen just once and about 11% held by the top ten. The sample taken for sequencing was PBMCs. These receptors were collected from a woman aged 40 to 55 in good health. Some clones in this sample may be carry-over from other donors' samples. Each CDR3 is given with its conserved first and last residue. Fields, in order: V gene, J gene, D gene, clone size, CDR3 protein, CDR3 DNA. The D gene is left open where the match is weak. The size field is filled for only some rows; it gives once, few, many or a size class.

TRBV5-4	TRBJ1-3	.	.	CASSLNFAGSGNTIYF	TGTGCCAGCAGCTTGAACTTCGCAGGGAGTGGAAACACCATATATTTT
TRBV7-2	TRBJ2-1	.	.	CASSFDLATYNEQFF	TGTGCCAGCAGCTTTGACCTCGCGACGTACAATGAGCAGTTCTTC
TRBV6-1	TRBJ2-1	TRBD1	.	CASKQDRGQFREQFF	TGTGCCAGCAAGCAGGACAGGGGGCAGTTCAGGGAGCAGTTCTTC
TRBV18	TRBJ2-3	.	.	CASSPGTDTQYF	TGTGCCAGCTCACCTGGGACAGATACGCAGTATTTT
TRBV27	TRBJ1-5	TRBD1	.	CASSTRQGRTQHF	TGTGCCAGCAGTACCCGACAGGGCCGAACCCAGCATTTT
TRBV10-3	TRBJ1-1	.	once	CAISETGLAFF	TGTGCCATCAGTGAAACGGGGTTGGCTTTCTTT
TRBV2	TRBJ2-4	.	.	CASRAEQGAENIQYF	TGTGCCAGCAGGGCCGAGCAGGGCGCGGAAAACATTCAGTACTTC
TRBV4-1	TRBJ2-7	.	.	CASSQPGEAPYEQYF	TGCGCCAGCAGCCAGCCGGGCGAGGCGCCCTACGAGCAGTACTTC
TRBV11-1	TRBJ2-3	TRBD1	.	CASSLRGQGLDTQYF	TGTGCCAGCAGCCTTCGTGGACAGGGCCTAGATACGCAGTATTTT
TRBV19	TRBJ2-1	TRBD2	few	CASNRLAGNNEQFF	TGTGCCAGTAACCGACTAGCGGGCAACAATGAGCAGTTCTTC
TRBV5-1	TRBJ1-4	TRBD1	.	CASSLDRGNEKLFF	TGCGCCAGCAGCTTGGACAGGGGGAATGAAAAACTGTTTTTT
TRBV30	TRBJ1-1	TRBD1	.	CAGGQGEGTEAFF	TGTGCCGGGGGACAGGGAGAGGGCACTGAAGCTTTCTTT
TRBV5-4	TRBJ2-7	TRBD2	.	CASSLGLAVTYEQYF	TGTGCCAGCAGCTTAGGACTAGCGGTTACCTACGAGCAGTACTTC
TRBV2	TRBJ1-5	.	few	CASSEARGVAQHF	TGTGCCAGCAGTGAAGCGCGAGGGGTAGCCCAGCATTTT
TRBV5-1	TRBJ2-1	TRBD2	.	CASSRVTSGSGEQFF	TGCGCCAGCAGCCGCGTGACTAGCGGGAGCGGTGAGCAGTTCTTC
TRBV7-3	TRBJ2-3	.	many	CASSLSALATSTDTQYF	TGTGCCAGCAGCTTAAGCGCTCTAGCAACTAGCACAGATACGCAGTATTTT
TRBV10-3	TRBJ2-1	.	.	CAIRGSRFNEQFF	TGTGCCATCAGAGGGTCTAGATTTAATGAGCAGTTCTTC
TRBV11-2	TRBJ1-1	.	.	CASSFGLRDTEAFF	TGTGCCAGCAGCTTTGGGCTTCGGGACACTGAAGCTTTCTTT
TRBV6-6	TRBJ2-7	.	once	CASSSSRDFSQGEQYF	TGTGCCAGCAGTTCCTCACGGGACTTTTCCCAGGGTGAGCAGTACTTC
TRBV5-1	TRBJ2-7	.	.	CASSLGDTSYEQYF	TGCGCCAGCAGCCTGGGGGACACTTCCTACGAGCAGTACTTC
TRBV18	TRBJ1-1	.	.	CASFNTENTEAFF	TGTGCCAGCTTCAATACCGAGAACACTGAAGCTTTCTTT
TRBV7-6	TRBJ2-1	.	few	CASSRPGLYNEQFF	TGTGCCAGCAGCAGGCCGGGACTCTACAATGAGCAGTTCTTC
TRBV11-3	TRBJ2-2	TRBD2	.	CASSLSGSNTGELFF	TGTGCCAGCAGCCTAAGCGGGAGTAACACCGGGGAGCTGTTTTTT
TRBV28	TRBJ2-3	.	.	CASSLWQGTDTQYF	TGTGCCAGCAGTTTGTGGCAAGGCACAGATACGCAGTATTTT
TRBV28	TRBJ2-3	TRBD1	.	CASSSGTGVDTQYF	TGTGCCAGCAGTTCAGGGACAGGGGTAGATACGCAGTATTTT
TRBV10-1	TRBJ2-4	.	.	CASSESVGGLGNIQYF	TGCGCCAGCAGTGAGTCGGTCGGGGGTTTGGGAAACATTCAGTACTTC
TRBV6-6	TRBJ2-7	TRBD1	.	CASSSGTGVPYEQYF	TGTGCCAGCAGTTCCGGGACAGGGGTCCCCTACGAGCAGTACTTC
TRBV4-3	TRBJ2-7	TRBD1	few	CASSQDGTGTYEQYF	TGCGCCAGCAGCCAAGACGGGACAGGGACCTACGAGCAGTACTTC
TRBV2	TRBJ2-1	TRBD2	few	CASGGLAGNNEQFF	TGTGCCAGCGGGGGACTAGCGGGTAACAATGAGCAGTTCTTC
TRBV14	TRBJ2-7	.	.	CASSLPLTPVPRASYEQYF	TGTGCCAGCAGCCTACCGCTAACACCAGTCCCCCGGGCCTCCTACGAGCAGTACTTC
TRBV10-3	TRBJ1-3	TRBD1	.	CAISEGQGARIGNTIYF	TGTGCCATCAGTGAAGGACAGGGGGCTAGAATCGGAAACACCATATATTTT
TRBV5-1	TRBJ1-5	.	.	CASAQWGRDQPQHF	TGCGCCAGCGCGCAGTGGGGACGGGATCAGCCCCAGCATTTT
TRBV27	TRBJ2-3	.	few	CASSGLSTDTQYF	TGTGCCAGCAGTGGACTCTCCACAGATACGCAGTATTTT
TRBV5-1	TRBJ2-7	TRBD1	.	CASSLAGGLDEQYF	TGCGCCAGCAGCTTGGCAGGGGGCTTGGACGAGCAGTACTTC
TRBV28	TRBJ1-1	.	.	CASSWGHMNTEAFF	TGTGCCAGCAGCTGGGGACACATGAACACTGAAGCTTTCTTT
TRBV2	TRBJ2-1	TRBD2	.	CASSPGLAGNNEQFF	TGTGCCAGCAGCCCTGGACTAGCGGGAAACAATGAGCAGTTCTTC
TRBV4-2	TRBJ2-5	TRBD2	few	CASSQDWTSGRETQYF	TGTGCCAGCAGCCAAGACTGGACTAGCGGGAGAGAGACCCAGTACTTC
TRBV7-9	TRBJ2-7	.	.	CASSLEALSGEQYF	TGTGCCAGCAGCTTAGAGGCCCTCTCCGGGGAGCAGTACTTC
TRBV30	TRBJ2-5	.	few	CAWSGGMRETQYF	TGTGCCTGGAGTGGCGGGATGAGGGAGACCCAGTACTTC
TRBV29-1	TRBJ2-7	.	.	CSVGGGSYEQYF	TGCAGCGTTGGGGGCGGCTCCTACGAGCAGTACTTC
TRBV20-1	TRBJ2-7	.	.	CSARGDYEQYF	TGCAGTGCTAGAGGGGACTACGAGCAGTACTTC
TRBV7-9	TRBJ2-3	TRBD2	.	CASSSPGGLAGVDTQYF	TGTGCCAGCAGCTCTCCGGGAGGACTAGCGGGAGTGGATACGCAGTATTTT
TRBV7-9	TRBJ2-3	TRBD2	.	CASSPLGGLAQDTQYF	TGTGCCAGCAGCCCCTTGGGGGGACTAGCCCAAGATACGCAGTATTTT
TRBV7-2	TRBJ2-7	.	.	CASSRVELGVYEQYF	TGTGCCAGCAGTCGGGTCGAGCTGGGGGTCTACGAGCAGTACTTC
TRBV11-2	TRBJ2-4	.	.	CASSGQAGGVRDIQYF	TGTGCCAGCAGCGGACAGGCGGGAGGCGTTAGAGACATTCAGTACTTC
TRBV6-6	TRBJ1-1	TRBD1	.	CATQGVSEAFF	TGTGCCACCCAGGGGGTGTCTGAAGCTTTCTTT
TRBV15	TRBJ2-1	.	.	CATSRDRAAYNEQFF	TGTGCCACCAGCAGAGATCGGGCAGCGTACAATGAGCAGTTCTTC
TRBV19	TRBJ1-1	TRBD1	few	CASSDTGTGGTEAFF	TGTGCCAGTAGTGACACCGGGACAGGGGGCACTGAAGCTTTCTTT
TRBV18	TRBJ2-5	TRBD1	.	CASSPTGAQETQYF	TGTGCCAGCTCACCTACAGGGGCCCAGGAGACCCAGTACTTC
TRBV19	TRBJ2-2	.	.	CASSIGVWDTNTGELFF	TGTGCCAGTAGTATCGGGGTTTGGGACACCAACACCGGGGAGCTGTTTTTT
TRBV2	TRBJ2-1	.	.	CASSFRLASYNEQFF	TGTGCCAGCAGTTTTCGGCTAGCGTCTTACAATGAGCAGTTCTTC
TRBV6-1	TRBJ2-3	.	.	CASSEGRGTDTQYF	TGTGCCAGCAGTGAAGGGCGGGGCACAGATACGCAGTATTTT
TRBV5-4	TRBJ2-4	TRBD2	.	CASRTDTSGSSIQYF	TGTGCCAGCAGAACTGACACTAGCGGGAGTAGCATTCAGTACTTC
TRBV9	TRBJ2-1	.	once	CASSALPGTKNEQFF	TGTGCCAGCAGCGCCTTACCCGGGACCAAAAATGAGCAGTTCTTC
TRBV9	TRBJ2-7	TRBD1	.	CASSPRLGQGYDEQYF	TGTGCCAGCAGCCCTCGTTTGGGACAGGGATACGACGAGCAGTACTTC
TRBV30	TRBJ1-2	.	.	CAGRQDYGYTF	TGTGCCGGTCGACAGGATTATGGCTACACCTTC
TRBV5-1	TRBJ1-5	TRBD1	.	CASRLTGESNQPQHF	TGCGCCAGCAGGCTGACAGGGGAGAGCAATCAGCCCCAGCATTTT
TRBV7-3	TRBJ2-2	.	.	CASNSPGGHGELFF	TGTGCCAGCAACTCTCCCGGGGGTCACGGGGAGCTGTTTTTT
TRBV28	TRBJ1-5	.	.	CASSLGARPQHF	TGTGCCAGCAGTTTAGGGGCCCGTCCCCAGCATTTT